This T cell receptor (beta chain) was sequenced during a study of lymphopenia after photon versus proton radiotherapy. Concerning this clone: Its cognate antigen is unknown.

Trimming removed 4 bases at V and 4 bases at J, with 10 bases between. The germline V gene has CDR1 SNHLY and CDR2 FYNNEI. The CDR3 is 13 residues long. The table came from immunoSEQ multiplex PCR; TCRdb's copy has only in-frame clones and leaves some out. The sample lists more than 35,000 clones, more than 70% occurring once. Study-level results: Post-nadir diversity loss with photons came from oligoclonal expansion, particularly CD8+ Temra cells. Relative stability marked proton patients; photon patients lost diversity and naive cells. Better survival with proton therapy was suggested as possible, not demonstrated. Larger post-nadir TCR diversity loss correlated inversely with survival in deceased patients.

This TCR came from a man in his forties or fifties with gastric cancer. This specimen consisted of peripheral blood, obtained from a patient treated with photon-based radiotherapy. The rearrangement links TRBV2 to TRBJ2-5; weak D call: TRBD1 (6 bases). The CDR3 reads CASSAQGLETQYF. The CDR3 DNA is TGTGCCAGCAGTGCCCAGGGGTTAGAGACCCAGTACTTC.